This T cell receptor (beta chain) comes out of a study of response to subunit inactivated influenza vaccine. Each CDR3 protein gets one entry after TCRdb re-called the RT-PCR reads with MiXCR. The table records around 200,000 distinct CDR3 sequences, about an eighth of them present only once. The CDR3 loop spans 17 amino acids. Trimming cost V 2 bases and J 2 bases, with 15 bases left between them. Germline loops: CDR1 SGHVS, CDR2 FNYEAQ. Separately, the same data were catalogued under a study of T cells expressing NK-cell markers. That source reports: Libraries used 5'RACE template switching adding universal primer site and UMIs. Researchers got TCR beta repertoires out of sorted CD3+CD56+NKG2C+, CD3+CD56+NKG2C- and CD3+CD56-NKG2C+ T cells. With respect to HCMV, seven of the eight sequenced donors were seropositive, and one was seronegative. The share of CD8+ T cells held by dominant NKG2C+ clonotypes was 1.0-7.0% in about six donors. The study did not resolve the HCMV specificity of expanded NKG2C+ T cell clones.

V is TRBV7-6 and J is TRBJ2-2; a possible D gene is TRBD1 (8 bases). This TCR came from a man aged 50 or older who received an inactivated influenza vaccine. The specimen comprised CD8+ T cells sorted from PBMCs, sampled approximately 13 days after vaccination. CDR3 sequence (DNA): TGTGCCAGCAGCTTACCTACAGGGGGGGTAAACACCGGGGAGCTGTTTTTT. This codes for CASSLPTGGVNTGELFF. Full variable domain (remainder filled in from reference TRBV7-6 and TRBJ2-2): GAGVSQSPRYKVTKRGQDVALRCDPISGHVSLYWYRQALGQGPEFLTYFNYEAQQDKSGLPNDRFSAERPEGSISTLTIQRTEQRDSAMYRCASSLPTGGVNTGELFFGEGSRLTVL.